Each of the 12 T cell receptor beta chains below was sequenced from the same sample in a study of high-grade serous ovarian cancer treatment subgroups. Tumor tissue was taken before any definitive surgery or chemotherapy was given. Clones were read by immunoSEQ multiplex PCR, and TCRdb kept only the in-frame ones, dropping some. The table records approximately 36,000 clones, 75% to 85% of them present only once. Material: tumor tissue. All receptors come from a human donor with high-grade serous ovarian cancer.

J is TRBJ2-7 and V is TRBV5-4, with 7 bases fitting TRBD2. Germline V gene data show CDR1 as SGHNT and CDR2 as YYREEE (reference sequence). The junction had 2 bases not matched to a gene; V was cut back by 0 bases and J by 2 bases. The CDR3 has 14 residues. CDR3 DNA: TGTGCCAGCAGCTTGGAGGGACTAACCTACGAGCAGTACTTC. Translated: CASSLEGLTYEQYF.

This chain joins TRBV4-1 and TRBJ1-4; no clear D gene. The CDR3 spans 15 residues. The ends were cut back, 0 bases at V and 5 bases at J, with 10 bases in the middle. The germline V gene encodes CDR1 MGHRA and CDR2 YSYEKL. CDR3 loop: CASSQESLGNEKLFF. The CDR3 bases are TGCGCCAGCAGCCAAGAAAGCTTGGGGAATGAAAAACTGTTTTTT.

The chain couples TRBV19 to TRBJ1-2; 7 bases line up with TRBD1. Germline trimming cut 9 bases from V and 0 bases from J; bases unmatched to any gene: 10. Germline values: CDR1 LNHDA, CDR2 SQIVND (reference sequence). CDR3 length equals 15 residues. The CDR3 loop reads CASTIQGSTNYGYTF. CDR3 nucleotide sequence: TGTGCCAGCACCATACAGGGGTCGACTAACTATGGCTACACCTTC.

The V call is TRBV5-4, the J call TRBJ2-7; 7 bases align to TRBD1. Trimming at V came to 3 bases and at J to 4 bases, leaving 4 bases not matched to a gene. CDR3 size: 13 residues. Germline-derived CDR1 and CDR2 are SGHNT and YYREEE (reference sequence). CDR3 coding DNA: TGTGCCAGCAGCTCCGGGACAGTTTACGAGCAGTACTTC. This encodes CASSSGTVYEQYF.

The chain links TRBV5-1 to TRBJ2-7; weak D call: TRBD1 (5 bases). V was pared by 2 bases and J by 5 bases, with 17 bases between. The CDR3 sequence is 15 residues long. Germline V gene lookup returns CDR1 SGHRS and CDR2 YFSETQ. The CDR3 DNA is TGCGCCAGCAGCTTCTCCTGGGGCGCGCTGGACGAGCAGTACTTC. Protein sequence: CASSFSWGALDEQYF.

The J gene is TRBJ1-2, the V gene TRBV11-3, with a possible D match to TRBD1 (6 bases). This CDR3 comprises 14 residues. The ends were cut back, 3 bases at V and 2 bases at J, with 10 bases in the middle. CDR1 SGHNT and CDR2 YENEEA come from the germline V gene. The CDR3 DNA follows: TGTGCCAGCAGCTTCACCGGGACAAACTATGGCTACACCTTC. Translation: CASSFTGTNYGYTF.

The chain uses TRBV11-3 and TRBJ2-5, with 8 bases lining up with TRBD2. The CDR3 is 15 residues long. Looked up from germline, CDR1 is SGHNT and CDR2 is YENEEA. The ends lost 4 bases at V and 7 bases at J; junction bases unmatched: 11. The CDR3 loop is CASSSTSLAGVTQYF. The DNA for the CDR3 is TGTGCCAGCAGCTCCACCAGCCTAGCGGGTGTGACCCAGTACTTC.

The CDR3 loop is CASSRAGTSGKGEQFF. CDR3 DNA sequence: TGTGCCAGCAGCCGTGCCGGGACTAGCGGGAAGGGTGAGCAGTTCTTC. J is TRBJ2-1 and V is TRBV4-2; TRBD2 aligns across 13 bases. Germline V gene sequence: CDR1 LGHNA, CDR2 YNFKEQ. The length of the CDR3 is 16 residues. V dropped 4 bases and J dropped 9; count of bases not matched to a gene: 9.

V is TRBV5-5 and J is TRBJ2-1, with a weak D call TRBD2 (5 bases). The CDR3 extends over 16 amino acids. Germline V CDR1 and CDR2: SGHKS, YYEKEE (reference sequence). V gave up 1 base and J gave up 0 bases, with 11 bases separating them. The CDR3 loop reads CASSLRGLPSYNEQFF. The CDR3 DNA reads as TGTGCCAGCAGCTTGCGAGGACTTCCCTCCTACAATGAGCAGTTCTTC.

A few counts support this clone. The genes are TRBV6-5 and TRBJ2-3, with D tentatively TRBD1 or TRBD2 (6 bases each). Per the germline V gene, CDR1 is MNHEY and CDR2 is SVGAGI. The V end lost 7 bases, the J end lost 4 bases, and 15 bases lay between the germline ends. CDR3 length: 14 amino acids. The CDR3 bases are TGTGCCAGCACAAGGGGGGATGGGGCAGATACGCAGTATTTT. It encodes CASTRGDGADTQYF.

This clone was seen just once. The chain links TRBV28 to TRBJ2-1; TRBD2 agrees at 9 bases. Germline CDR1 is MDHEN and CDR2 is SYDVKM. J lost 8 bases, V lost 2 bases, and 4 bases had no gene match. The CDR3 totals 14 residues. In nucleotides, the CDR3 is TGTGCCAGCAGTTTAGCGGGAGGGCCGTATGAGCAGTTCTTC. It specifies CASSLAGGPYEQFF.

This chain uses TRBV27 with TRBJ2-2, with a possible D match to TRBD1 (6 bases). V lost 6 bases to trimming and J lost 6 bases, with 14 bases between them. Germline V lookup: CDR1 MNHEY, CDR2 SMNVEV (reference sequence). The CDR3 length is 14 residues. The CDR3 spells CASSGTGFAGELFF. The CDR3 nucleotides read TGTGCCAGCAGCGGTACAGGGTTCGCCGGGGAGCTGTTTTTT.